This record concerns one T cell receptor beta chain sequence. This entry comes from a study of control samples from healthy donors and cancer patients. The CDR3 is made up of 17 amino acids. The germline gives CDR1 SGHVS, CDR2 FQNEAQ. The V gene end was trimmed by 0 bases and the J gene end by 8 bases; junction bases not matched to a gene: 8. Using immunoSEQ multiplex PCR, the repertoire was profiled, and TCRdb retains in-frame clones only, with some absent. Of approximately 230,000 clones listed, 82% are singletons. The sample consisted of PBMCs. This sequence originates from a woman aged 55-69 years with lung cancer. The chain recombines TRBV7-8 with TRBJ2-2; 11 positions agree with TRBD1. CDR3 DNA: TGTGCCAGCAGCTTAGCCCTCCGGACAGGGGGCTTGGGGGAGCTGTTTTTT. It codes for CASSLALRTGGLGELFF.